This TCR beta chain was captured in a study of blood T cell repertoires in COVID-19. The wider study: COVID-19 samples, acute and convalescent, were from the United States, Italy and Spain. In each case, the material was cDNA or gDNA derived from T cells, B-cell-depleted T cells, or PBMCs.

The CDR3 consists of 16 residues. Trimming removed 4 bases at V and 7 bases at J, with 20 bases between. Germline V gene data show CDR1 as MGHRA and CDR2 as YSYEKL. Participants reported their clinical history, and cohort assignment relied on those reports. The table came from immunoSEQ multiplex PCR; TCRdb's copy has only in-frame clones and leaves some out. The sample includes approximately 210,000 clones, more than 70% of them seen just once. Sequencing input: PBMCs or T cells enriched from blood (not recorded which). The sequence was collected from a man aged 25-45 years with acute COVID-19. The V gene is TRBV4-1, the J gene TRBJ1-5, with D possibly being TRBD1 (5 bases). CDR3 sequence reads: CASSPWGSGGDQPQHF. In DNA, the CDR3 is TGCGCCAGCAGCCCCTGGGGATCTGGGGGGGACCAGCCCCAGCATTTT.